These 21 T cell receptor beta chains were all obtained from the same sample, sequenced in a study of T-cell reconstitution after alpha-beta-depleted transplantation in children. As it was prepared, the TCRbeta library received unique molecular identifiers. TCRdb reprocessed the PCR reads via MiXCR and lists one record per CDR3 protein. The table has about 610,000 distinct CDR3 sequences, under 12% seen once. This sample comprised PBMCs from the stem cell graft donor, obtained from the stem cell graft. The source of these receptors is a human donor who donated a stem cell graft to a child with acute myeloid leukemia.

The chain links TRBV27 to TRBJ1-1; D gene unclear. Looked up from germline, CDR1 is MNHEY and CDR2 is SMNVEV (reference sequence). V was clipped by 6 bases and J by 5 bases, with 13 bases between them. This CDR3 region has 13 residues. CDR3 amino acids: CASSPISGTEAFF. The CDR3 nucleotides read TGTGCCAGCAGCCCTATCAGTGGGACTGAAGCTTTCTTT.

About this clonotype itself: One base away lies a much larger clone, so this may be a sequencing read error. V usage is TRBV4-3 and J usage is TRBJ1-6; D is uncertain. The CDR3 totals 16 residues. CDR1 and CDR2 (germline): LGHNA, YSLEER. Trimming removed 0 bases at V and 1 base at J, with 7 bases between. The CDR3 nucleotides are TGCGCCAGCAGCCAAGACCGGCAGTCCTATAATTCACCCCTCCACTTT. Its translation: CASSQDRQSYNSPLHF.

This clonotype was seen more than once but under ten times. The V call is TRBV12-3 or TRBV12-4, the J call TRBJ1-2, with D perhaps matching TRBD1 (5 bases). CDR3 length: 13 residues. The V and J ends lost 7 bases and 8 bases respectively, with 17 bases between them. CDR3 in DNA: TGTGCCAGCACCCCCTTCCAGGGAGGCGGCTACACCTTC. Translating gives CASTPFQGGGYTF.

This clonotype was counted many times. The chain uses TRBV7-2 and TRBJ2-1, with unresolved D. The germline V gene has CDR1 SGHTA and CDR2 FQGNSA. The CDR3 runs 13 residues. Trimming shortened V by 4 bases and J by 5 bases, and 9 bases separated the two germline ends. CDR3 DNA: TGTGCCAGCAGCTCTCGAGCCGACAATGAGCAGTTCTTC. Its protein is CASSSRADNEQFF.

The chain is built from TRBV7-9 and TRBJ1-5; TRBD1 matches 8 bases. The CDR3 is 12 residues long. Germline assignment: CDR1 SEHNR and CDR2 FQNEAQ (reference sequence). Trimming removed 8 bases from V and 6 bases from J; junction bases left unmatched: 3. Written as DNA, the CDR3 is TGTGCCAGCTCACAGGGGGGTCAGCCCCAGCATTTT. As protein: CASSQGGQPQHF.

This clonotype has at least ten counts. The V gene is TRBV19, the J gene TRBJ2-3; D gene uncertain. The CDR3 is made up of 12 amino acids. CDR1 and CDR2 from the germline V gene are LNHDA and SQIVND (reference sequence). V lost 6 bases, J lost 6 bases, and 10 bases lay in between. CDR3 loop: CASSQTPDTQYF. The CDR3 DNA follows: TGTGCCAGTAGCCAAACCCCGGATACGCAGTATTTT.

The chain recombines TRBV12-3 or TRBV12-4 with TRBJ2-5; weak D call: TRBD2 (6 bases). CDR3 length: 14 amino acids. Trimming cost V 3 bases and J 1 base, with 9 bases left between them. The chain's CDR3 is CASSFGLPQETQYF. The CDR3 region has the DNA TGTGCCAGCAGTTTCGGACTACCCCAAGAGACCCAGTACTTC.

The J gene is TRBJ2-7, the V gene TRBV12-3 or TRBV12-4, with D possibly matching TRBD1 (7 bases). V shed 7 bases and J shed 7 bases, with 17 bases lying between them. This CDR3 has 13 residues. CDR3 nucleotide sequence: TGTGCCAGCACAGGGGGGTGGGGTGGAGAGCAGTACTTC. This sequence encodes CASTGGWGGEQYF.

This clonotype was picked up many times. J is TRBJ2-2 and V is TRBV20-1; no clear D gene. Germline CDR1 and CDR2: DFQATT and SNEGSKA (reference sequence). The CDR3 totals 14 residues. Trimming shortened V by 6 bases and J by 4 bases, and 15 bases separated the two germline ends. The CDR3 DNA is TGCAGTGCCATTATATCCGGATTCACCGGGGAGCTGTTTTTT. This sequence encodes CSAIISGFTGELFF.

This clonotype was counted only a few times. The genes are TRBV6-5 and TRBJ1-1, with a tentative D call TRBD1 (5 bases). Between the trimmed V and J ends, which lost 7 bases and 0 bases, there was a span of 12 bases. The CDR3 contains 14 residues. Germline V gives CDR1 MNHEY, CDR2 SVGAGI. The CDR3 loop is CASTNTGMNTEAFF. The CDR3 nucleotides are TGTGCCAGCACAAATACAGGTATGAACACTGAAGCTTTCTTT.

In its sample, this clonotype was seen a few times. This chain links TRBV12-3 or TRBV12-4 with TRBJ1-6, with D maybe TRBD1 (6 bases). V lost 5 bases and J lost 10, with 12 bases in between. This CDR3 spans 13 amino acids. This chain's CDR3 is CASSPGAGSPLHF. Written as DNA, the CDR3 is TGTGCCAGCAGTCCGGGGGCCGGCTCACCCCTCCACTTT.

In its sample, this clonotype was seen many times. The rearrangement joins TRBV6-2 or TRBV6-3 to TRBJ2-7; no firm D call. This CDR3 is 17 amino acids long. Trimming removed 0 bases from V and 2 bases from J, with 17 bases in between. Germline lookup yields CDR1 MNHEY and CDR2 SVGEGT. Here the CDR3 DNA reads TGTGCCAGCAGTTACTCCGCGGAGTTCCTTCCTCCCTACGAGCAGTACTTC. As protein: CASSYSAEFLPPYEQYF.

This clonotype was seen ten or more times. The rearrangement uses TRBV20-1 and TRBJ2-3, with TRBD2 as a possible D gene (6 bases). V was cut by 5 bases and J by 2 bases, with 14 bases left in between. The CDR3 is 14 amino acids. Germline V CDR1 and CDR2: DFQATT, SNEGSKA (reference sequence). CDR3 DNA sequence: TGCAGTGCTGTCGACGGGACTTTCACAGATACGCAGTATTTT. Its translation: CSAVDGTFTDTQYF.

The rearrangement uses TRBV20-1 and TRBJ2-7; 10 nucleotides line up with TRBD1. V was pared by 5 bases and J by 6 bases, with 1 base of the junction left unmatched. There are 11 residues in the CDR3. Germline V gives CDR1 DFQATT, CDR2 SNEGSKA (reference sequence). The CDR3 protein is CSAGDRGEQYF. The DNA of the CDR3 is TGCAGTGCTGGGGACAGGGGCGAGCAGTACTTC.

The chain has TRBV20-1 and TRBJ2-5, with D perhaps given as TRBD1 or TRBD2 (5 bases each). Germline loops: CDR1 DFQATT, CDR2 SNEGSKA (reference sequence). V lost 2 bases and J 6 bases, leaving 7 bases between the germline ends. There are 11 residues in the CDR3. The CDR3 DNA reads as TGCAGTGCTAGACAGGGACAGACCCAGTACTTC. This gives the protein CSARQGQTQYF.

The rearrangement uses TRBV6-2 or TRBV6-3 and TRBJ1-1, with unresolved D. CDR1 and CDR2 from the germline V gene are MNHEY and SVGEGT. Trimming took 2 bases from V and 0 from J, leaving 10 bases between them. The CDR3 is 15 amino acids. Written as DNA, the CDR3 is TGTGCCAGCAGTTACGGCAGGTTGATGAACACTGAAGCTTTCTTT. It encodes CASSYGRLMNTEAFF.

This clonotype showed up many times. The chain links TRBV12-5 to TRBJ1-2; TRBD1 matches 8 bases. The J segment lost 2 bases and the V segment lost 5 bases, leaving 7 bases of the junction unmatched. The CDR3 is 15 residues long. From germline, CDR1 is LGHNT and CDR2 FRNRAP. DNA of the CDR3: TGTGCTAGTGGTCCGATTAGGACAGGGAACTATGGCTACACCTTC. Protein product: CASGPIRTGNYGYTF.

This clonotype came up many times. The CDR3 region is CSVTGQGRGELFF. CDR3 coding DNA: TGCAGCGTGACCGGACAGGGTAGAGGGGAGCTGTTTTTT. This chain links TRBV29-1 with TRBJ2-2, with 8 bases identical to TRBD1. Germline V gives CDR1 SQVTM, CDR2 ANQGSEA. The CDR3 is made up of 13 amino acids. V gave up 6 bases and J gave up 8 bases; unmatched junction bases: 8.

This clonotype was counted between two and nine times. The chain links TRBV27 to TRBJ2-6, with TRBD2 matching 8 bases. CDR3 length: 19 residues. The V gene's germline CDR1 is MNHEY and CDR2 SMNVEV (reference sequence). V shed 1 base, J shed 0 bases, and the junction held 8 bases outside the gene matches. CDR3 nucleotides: TGTGCCAGCAGTTTATTGGCTAGCGGGCCCTTCTCTGGGGCCAACGTCCTGACTTTC. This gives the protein CASSLLASGPFSGANVLTF. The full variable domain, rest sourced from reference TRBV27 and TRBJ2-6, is EAQVTQNPRYLITVTGKKLTVTCSQNMNHEYMSWYRQDPGLGLRQIYYSMNVEVTDKGDVPEGYKVSRKEKRNFPLILESPSPNQTSLYFCASSLLASGPFSGANVLTFGAGSRLTVL.

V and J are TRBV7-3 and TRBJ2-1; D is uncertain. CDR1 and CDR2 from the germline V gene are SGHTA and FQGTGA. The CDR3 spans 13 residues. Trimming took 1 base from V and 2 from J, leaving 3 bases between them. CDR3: CASSLRAYNEQFF. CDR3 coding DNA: TGTGCCAGCAGCTTAAGGGCCTACAATGAGCAGTTCTTC.

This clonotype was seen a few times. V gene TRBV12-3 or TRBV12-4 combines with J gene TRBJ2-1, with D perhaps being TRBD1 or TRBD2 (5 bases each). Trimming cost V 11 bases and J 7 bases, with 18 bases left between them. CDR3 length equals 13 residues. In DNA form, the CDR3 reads TGTGCCGCAGCCGGGGCGAGCCTTAATGAGCAGTTCTTC. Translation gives CAAAGASLNEQFF.